One and the same sample provided the 4 T cell receptor beta chains below, sequenced in a study of blood T cell repertoires in COVID-19. TCRdb's table, derived via immunoSEQ multiplex PCR, lists solely in-frame clones and lacks some. The table has 100,000 to 150,000 clones, 70% to 75% seen once. The sequenced sample consisted of peripheral blood. Receptors originate from a man older than 75 with COVID-19, enrolled during active disease.

The chain uses TRBV7-9 and TRBJ2-6; no reliable D call. The germline V gene encodes CDR1 SEHNR and CDR2 FQNEAQ (reference sequence). The ends were cut back, 5 bases at V and 0 bases at J, with 8 bases in the middle. CDR3 length equals 15 residues. As DNA, the CDR3 is TGTGCCAGCAGCCCGGTCCTCTCTGGGGCCAACGTCCTGACTTTC. Its translation is CASSPVLSGANVLTF.

The rearrangement uses TRBV6-5 and TRBJ1-1; D remains unclear. Germline V gene sequence: CDR1 MNHEY, CDR2 SVGAGI. This CDR3 spans 14 amino acids. The V gene lost 6 bases and the J gene lost 0 bases, with 11 bases spanning the gap. The CDR3 sequence: CASSPGSLNTEAFF. CDR3 sequence (DNA): TGTGCCAGCAGCCCCGGGTCCCTGAACACTGAAGCTTTCTTT.

The rearrangement uses TRBV10-1 and TRBJ2-1; 8 bases map to TRBD1. In germline, CDR1 is WNHNN, CDR2 SYGVQD (reference sequence). The V and J ends lost 2 bases and 2 bases, in that order; junction bases with no gene match: 2. This CDR3 comprises 15 residues. DNA for the CDR3: TGCGCCAGCAGTGAGGGGACAGGTACCTACAATGAGCAGTTCTTC. It encodes CASSEGTGTYNEQFF.

V is TRBV5-4 and J is TRBJ1-3; D perhaps matches TRBD1 (5 bases). Germline V lookup: CDR1 SGHNT, CDR2 YYREEE (reference sequence). The CDR3 sequence is 14 residues long. DNA for the CDR3: TGTGCGGGCAGCTCCCAGGGTGCCGGAAACACCATATATTTT. It yields the protein CAGSSQGAGNTIYF. The full variable domain, in which reference TRBV5-4 and TRBJ1-3 provide the parts outside the CDR3, is ETGVTQSPTHLIKTRGQQVTLRCSSQSGHNTVSWYQQALGQGPQFIFQYYREEENGRGNFPPRFSGLQFPNYSSELNVNALELDDSALYLCAGSSQGAGNTIYFGEGSWLTVV.